This T cell receptor beta chain appears in the sequencing data of a study of T cell changes during pregnancy in multiple sclerosis. Generated by immunoSEQ multiplex PCR, the TCRdb table keeps only in-frame clones and is missing some. The data hold roughly 24,000 clones, with about 84% observed a single time. The germline V gene encodes CDR1 SGHNT and CDR2 YYREEE (reference sequence). V dropped 4 bases and J dropped 0 bases, with 22 bases sitting between them. The CDR3 is 18 residues long. The V gene is TRBV5-4, the J gene TRBJ1-2; D uncertain. The receptor comes from a female donor with multiple sclerosis, enrolled in a pregnancy study. Sequencing used CD8+ T cells from peripheral blood mononuclear cells, obtained before pregnancy. The chain's CDR3 is CASSLPFLDWISNYGYTF. CDR3 DNA sequence: TGTGCCAGCAGCCTCCCTTTCCTGGACTGGATTTCTAACTATGGCTACACCTTC.